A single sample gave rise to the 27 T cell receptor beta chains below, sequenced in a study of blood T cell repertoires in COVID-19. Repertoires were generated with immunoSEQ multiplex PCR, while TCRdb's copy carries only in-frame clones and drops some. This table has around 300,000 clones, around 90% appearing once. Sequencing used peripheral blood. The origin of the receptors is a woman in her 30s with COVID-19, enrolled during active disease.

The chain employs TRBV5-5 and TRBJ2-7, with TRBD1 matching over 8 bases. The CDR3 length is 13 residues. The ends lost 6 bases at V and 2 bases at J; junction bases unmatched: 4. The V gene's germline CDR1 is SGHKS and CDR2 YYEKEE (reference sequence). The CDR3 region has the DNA TGTGCCAGCACCCTACAGGGGGCCTACGAGCAGTACTTC. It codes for CASTLQGAYEQYF.

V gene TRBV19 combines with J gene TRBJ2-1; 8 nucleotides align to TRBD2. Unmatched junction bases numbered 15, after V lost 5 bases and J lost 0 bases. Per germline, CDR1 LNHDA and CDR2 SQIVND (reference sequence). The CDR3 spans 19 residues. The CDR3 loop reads CASSPRPGTRGGSYNEQFF. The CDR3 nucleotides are TGTGCCAGTAGTCCTCGTCCCGGGACTAGAGGGGGCTCCTACAATGAGCAGTTCTTC.

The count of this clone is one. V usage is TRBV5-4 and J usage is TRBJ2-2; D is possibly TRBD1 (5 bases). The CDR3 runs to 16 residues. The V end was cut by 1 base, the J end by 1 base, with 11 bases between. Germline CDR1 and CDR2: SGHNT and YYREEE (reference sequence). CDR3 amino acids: CASSLPSRGNTGELFF. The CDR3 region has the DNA TGTGCCAGCAGCTTGCCGAGTAGGGGGAACACCGGGGAGCTGTTTTTT. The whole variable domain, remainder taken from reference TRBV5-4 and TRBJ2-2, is ETGVTQSPTHLIKTRGQQVTLRCSSQSGHNTVSWYQQALGQGPQFIFQYYREEENGRGNFPPRFSGLQFPNYSSELNVNALELDDSALYLCASSLPSRGNTGELFFGEGSRLTVL.

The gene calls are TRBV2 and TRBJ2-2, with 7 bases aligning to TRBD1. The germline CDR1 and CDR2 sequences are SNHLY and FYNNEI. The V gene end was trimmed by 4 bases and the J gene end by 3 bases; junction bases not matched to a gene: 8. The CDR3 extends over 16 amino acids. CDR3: CASSAYGTDHTGELFF. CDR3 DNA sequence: TGTGCCAGCAGTGCCTACGGGACAGACCACACCGGGGAGCTGTTTTTT.

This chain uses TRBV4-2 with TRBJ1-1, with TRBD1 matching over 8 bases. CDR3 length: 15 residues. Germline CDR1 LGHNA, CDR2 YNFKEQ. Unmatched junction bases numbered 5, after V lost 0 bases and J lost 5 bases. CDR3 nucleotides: TGTGCCAGCAGCCAAGACGGACAGGGAAGAACTGAAGCTTTCTTT. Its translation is CASSQDGQGRTEAFF.

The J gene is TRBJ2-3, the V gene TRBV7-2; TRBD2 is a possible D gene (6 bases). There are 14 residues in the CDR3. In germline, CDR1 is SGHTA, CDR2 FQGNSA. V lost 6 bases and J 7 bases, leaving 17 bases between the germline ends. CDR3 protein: CASSTNGDFNTQYF. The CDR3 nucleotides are TGTGCCAGCAGTACTAACGGGGACTTCAATACGCAGTATTTT.

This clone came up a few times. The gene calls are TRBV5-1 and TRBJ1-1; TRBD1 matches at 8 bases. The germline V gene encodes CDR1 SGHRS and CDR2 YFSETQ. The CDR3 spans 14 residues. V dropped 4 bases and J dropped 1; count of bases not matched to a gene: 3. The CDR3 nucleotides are TGCGCCAGCAGCGGCAGGGGGCAGAACACTGAAGCTTTCTTT. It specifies CASSGRGQNTEAFF.

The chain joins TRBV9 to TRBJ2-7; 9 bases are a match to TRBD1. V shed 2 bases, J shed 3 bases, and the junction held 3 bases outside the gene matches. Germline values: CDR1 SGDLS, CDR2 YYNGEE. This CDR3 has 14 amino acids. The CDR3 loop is CASSVGQGFYEQYF. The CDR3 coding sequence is TGTGCCAGCAGCGTGGGACAGGGTTTCTACGAGCAGTACTTC.

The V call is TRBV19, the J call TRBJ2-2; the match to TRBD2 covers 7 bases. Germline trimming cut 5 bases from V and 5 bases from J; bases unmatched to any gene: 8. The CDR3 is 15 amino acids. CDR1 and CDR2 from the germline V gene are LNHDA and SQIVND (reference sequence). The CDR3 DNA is TGTGCCAGTAGTTGGGAGCGGGGAAAGACCGGGGAGCTGTTTTTT. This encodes CASSWERGKTGELFF.

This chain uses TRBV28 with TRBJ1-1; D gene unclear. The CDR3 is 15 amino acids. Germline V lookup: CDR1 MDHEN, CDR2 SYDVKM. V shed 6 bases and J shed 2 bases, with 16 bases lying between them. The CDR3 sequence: CASSLRVVGNTEAFF. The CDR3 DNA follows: TGTGCCAGCAGCTTAAGAGTGGTGGGCAACACTGAAGCTTTCTTT.

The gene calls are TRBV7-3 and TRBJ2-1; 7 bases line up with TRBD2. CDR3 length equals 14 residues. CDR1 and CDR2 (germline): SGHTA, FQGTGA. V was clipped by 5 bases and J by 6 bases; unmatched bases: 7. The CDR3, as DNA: TGTGCCAGCAGCCCCGCGGGAGTAAGCAATGAGCAGTTCTTC. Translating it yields CASSPAGVSNEQFF.

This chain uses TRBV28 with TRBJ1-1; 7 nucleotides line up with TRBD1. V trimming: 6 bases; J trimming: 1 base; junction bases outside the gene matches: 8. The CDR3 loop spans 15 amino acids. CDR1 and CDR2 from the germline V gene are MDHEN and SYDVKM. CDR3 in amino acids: CASSSHRGQNTEAFF. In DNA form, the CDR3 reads TGTGCCAGCAGCTCCCACAGGGGCCAGAACACTGAAGCTTTCTTT.

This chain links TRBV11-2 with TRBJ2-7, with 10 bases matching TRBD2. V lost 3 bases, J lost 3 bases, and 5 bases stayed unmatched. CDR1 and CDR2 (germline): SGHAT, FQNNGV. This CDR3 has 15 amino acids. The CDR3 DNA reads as TGTGCCAGCAGCTTTCCAAGCGGGAGGGACTACGAGCAGTACTTC. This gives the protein CASSFPSGRDYEQYF.

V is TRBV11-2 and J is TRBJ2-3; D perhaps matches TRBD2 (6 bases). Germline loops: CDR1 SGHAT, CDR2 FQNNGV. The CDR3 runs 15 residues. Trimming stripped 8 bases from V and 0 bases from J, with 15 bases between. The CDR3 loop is CASGRGGTSTDTQYF. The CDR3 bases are TGTGCCAGCGGACGTGGCGGGACTAGCACAGATACGCAGTATTTT.

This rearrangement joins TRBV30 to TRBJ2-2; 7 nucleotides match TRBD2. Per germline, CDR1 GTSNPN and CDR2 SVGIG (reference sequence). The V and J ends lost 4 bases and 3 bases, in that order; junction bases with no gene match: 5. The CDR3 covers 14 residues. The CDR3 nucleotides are TGTGCCTGGAAAAGCGGGATTCACACCGGGGAGCTGTTTTTT. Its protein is CAWKSGIHTGELFF.

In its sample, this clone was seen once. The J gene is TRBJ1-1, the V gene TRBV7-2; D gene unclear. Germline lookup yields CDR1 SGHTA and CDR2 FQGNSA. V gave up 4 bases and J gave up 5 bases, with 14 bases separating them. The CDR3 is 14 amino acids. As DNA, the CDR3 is TGTGCCAGCAGCTCCCCCCCCGGGGAAACTGAAGCTTTCTTT. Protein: CASSSPPGETEAFF.

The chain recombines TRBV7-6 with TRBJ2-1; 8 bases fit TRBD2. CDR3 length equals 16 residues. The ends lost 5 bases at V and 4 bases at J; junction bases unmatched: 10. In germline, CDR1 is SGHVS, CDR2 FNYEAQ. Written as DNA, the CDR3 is TGTGCCAGCAGCCTCGTTTCGGGAGGGGGATACAATGAGCAGTTCTTC. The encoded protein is CASSLVSGGGYNEQFF.

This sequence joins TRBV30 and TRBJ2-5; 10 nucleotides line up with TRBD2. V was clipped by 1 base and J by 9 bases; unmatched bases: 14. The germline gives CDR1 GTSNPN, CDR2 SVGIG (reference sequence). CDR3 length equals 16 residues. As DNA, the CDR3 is TGTGCCTGGAGTGAGTCCATAGCGGGAGGAATGGGTCCCCAGTACTTC. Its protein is CAWSESIAGGMGPQYF. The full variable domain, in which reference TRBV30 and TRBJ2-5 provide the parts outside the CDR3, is SQTIHQWPATLVQPVGSPLSLECTVEGTSNPNLYWYRQAAGRGLQLLFYSVGIGQISSEVPQNLSASRPQDRQFILSSKKLLLSDSGFYLCAWSESIAGGMGPQYFGPGTRLLVL.

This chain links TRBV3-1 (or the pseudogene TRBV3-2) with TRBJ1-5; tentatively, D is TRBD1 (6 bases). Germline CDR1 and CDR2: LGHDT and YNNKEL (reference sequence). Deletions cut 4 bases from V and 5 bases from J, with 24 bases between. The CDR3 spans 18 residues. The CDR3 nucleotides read TGTGCCAGCAGCCCAGGGGAAGCGATGGCCGCGGGTTATCAGCCCCAGCATTTT. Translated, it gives CASSPGEAMAAGYQPQHF.

CDR3 amino acids: CAIRPGGTEAFF. The CDR3, as DNA: TGTGCCATCAGGCCGGGGGGCACTGAAGCTTTCTTT. The chain employs TRBV10-3 and TRBJ1-1; perhaps TRBD1 as D (5 bases). The V end lost 6 bases, the J end lost 4 bases, and 9 bases lay between the germline ends. There are 12 residues in the CDR3. Germline CDR1 ENHRY, CDR2 SYGVKD.

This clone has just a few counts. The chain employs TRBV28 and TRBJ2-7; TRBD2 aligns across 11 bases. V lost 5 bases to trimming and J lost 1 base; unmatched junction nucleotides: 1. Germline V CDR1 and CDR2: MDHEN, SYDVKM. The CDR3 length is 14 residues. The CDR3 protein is CASSRLAGSYEQYF. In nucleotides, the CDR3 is TGTGCCAGCAGTCGACTAGCGGGATCCTACGAGCAGTACTTC. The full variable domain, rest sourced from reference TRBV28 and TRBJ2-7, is DVKVTQSSRYLVKRTGEKVFLECVQDMDHENMFWYRQDPGLGLRLIYFSYDVKMKEKGDIPEGYSVSREKKERFSLILESASTNQTSMYLCASSRLAGSYEQYFGPGTRLTVT.

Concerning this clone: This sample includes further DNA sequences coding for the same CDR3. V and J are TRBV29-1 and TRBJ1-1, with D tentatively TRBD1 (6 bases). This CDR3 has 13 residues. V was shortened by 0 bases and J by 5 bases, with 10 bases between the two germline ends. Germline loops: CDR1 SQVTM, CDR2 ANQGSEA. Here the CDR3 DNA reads TGCAGCGTTGAAGACAGGGGAGGGACTGAAGCTTTCTTT. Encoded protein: CSVEDRGGTEAFF.

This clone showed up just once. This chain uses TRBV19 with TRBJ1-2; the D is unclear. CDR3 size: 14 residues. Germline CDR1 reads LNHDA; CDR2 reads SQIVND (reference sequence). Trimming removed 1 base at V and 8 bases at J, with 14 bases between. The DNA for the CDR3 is TGTGCCAGTAGTATAGGGAGGCAGGCTATGGGCTACACCTTC. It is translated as CASSIGRQAMGYTF.

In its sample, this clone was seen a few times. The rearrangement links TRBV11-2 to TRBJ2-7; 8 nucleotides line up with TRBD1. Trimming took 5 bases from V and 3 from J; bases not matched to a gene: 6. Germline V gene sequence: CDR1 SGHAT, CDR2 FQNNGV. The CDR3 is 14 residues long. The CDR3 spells CASSAGQGSYEQYF. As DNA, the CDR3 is TGTGCCAGCAGCGCAGGACAGGGAAGCTACGAGCAGTACTTC.

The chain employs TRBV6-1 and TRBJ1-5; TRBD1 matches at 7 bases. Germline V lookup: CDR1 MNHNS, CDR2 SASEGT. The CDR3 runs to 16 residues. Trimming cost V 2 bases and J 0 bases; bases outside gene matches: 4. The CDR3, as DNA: TGTGCCAGCAGTGAAATGGGACAGTATAGCAATCAGCCCCAGCATTTT. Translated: CASSEMGQYSNQPQHF.

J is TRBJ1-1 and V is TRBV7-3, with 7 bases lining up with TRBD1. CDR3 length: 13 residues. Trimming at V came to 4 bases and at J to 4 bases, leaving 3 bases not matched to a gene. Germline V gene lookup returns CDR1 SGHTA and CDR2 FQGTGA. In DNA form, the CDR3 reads TGTGCCAGCAGCTCGACAGGGATCACTGAAGCTTTCTTT. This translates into CASSSTGITEAFF.

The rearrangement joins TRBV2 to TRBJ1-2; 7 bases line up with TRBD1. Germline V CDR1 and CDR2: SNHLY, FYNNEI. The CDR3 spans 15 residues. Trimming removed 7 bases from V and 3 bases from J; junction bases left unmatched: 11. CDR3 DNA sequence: TGTGCCAGCACTCTCGAGGAGGGGGCCCACTATGGCTACACCTTC. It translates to CASTLEEGAHYGYTF.